This T cell receptor beta chain was documented in a study of blood T cell repertoires in COVID-19. In the study overall: Specimens from acute and convalescent COVID-19 originated in the United States, Italy and Spain. The cDNA or gDNA used as material had been derived from T cells, B-cell-depleted T cells, or PBMCs.

In the study's own analysis: Estimates of nucleated cell counts were drawn from the amplification of reference gene primers. Some clones are missing from TCRdb's copy, which holds only in-frame ones; the method was immunoSEQ multiplex PCR. V and J calls and clone size are those listed in that table; D and trimming were worked out from the DNA. The sample has some 57,000 clones, approximately 92% seen once. Between the trimmed V and J ends, which lost 4 bases and 3 bases, there was a span of 15 bases. The germline CDR1 and CDR2 sequences are ENHRY and SYGVKD. The CDR3 extends over 15 amino acids. The rearrangement links TRBV10-3 to TRBJ1-2, with D possibly matching TRBD1 (6 bases). This TCR came from a man aged 50 to 59 with active COVID-19. Source material: peripheral blood. DNA for the CDR3: TGTGCCATCAGTGGTCGGCAGGGGATCGACTATGGCTACACCTTC. This codes for CAISGRQGIDYGYTF.